The clone carrying this T cell receptor beta chain was picked up a small number of times. Its cognate antigen is unknown. Produced via immunoSEQ multiplex PCR; TCRdb's table is partial and in-frame only. The profile shows 30,000 to 40,000 clones, roughly 91% of them singletons. This record comes from a study of PD-1 blockade in classical Hodgkin lymphoma. General observations from the study: Relapsed/refractory patients reportedly had the lowest baseline TCR diversity, below newly diagnosed patients, who were below healthy donors. Sources of repertoire differences remain undefined, possibly disease activity or prior therapy.

Trimming removed 3 bases from V and 2 bases from J, with 7 bases in between. The CDR3 covers 13 residues. Germline V lookup: CDR1 SNHLY, CDR2 FYNNEI. Time point specified: newly diagnosed, previously untreated cHL patient sample. Researchers used magnetic negative selection to pull out pure CD4+ T cells from thawed PBMCs. The authors compared against newly diagnosed, untreated classical Hodgkin lymphoma PBMCs. V is TRBV2 and J is TRBJ1-2; D ambiguous. This TCR came from a human donor with classical Hodgkin lymphoma. Sequencing was carried out using CD4+ T cells from blood. The CDR3 loop is CASSERLNYGYTF. The CDR3 DNA reads as TGTGCCAGCAGTGAGCGGCTGAACTATGGCTACACCTTC.